This T cell receptor beta chain was retrieved from a study of blood T cells in healthy people across ages. About this clonotype itself: Its specificity is not known.

PCR was performed a second time for roughly 7 to 11 cycles using a sample-barcoded 5' primer and a J-beta primer mix. TCRdb redid the calling of the 5' RACE reads with MiXCR, one entry per CDR3 protein. The profile shows fewer than 1,200,000 distinct CDR3 sequences, less than 25% of them singletons. The CDR3 runs to 16 residues. Germline CDR1 reads SGHTA; CDR2 reads FQGNSA. Study observations and caveats: No conclusive comparison of naive versus antigen-experienced cells was possible with unsorted PBMCs. Naive CD4+ cells and diversity were both higher in long-lived donors than in aged donors.

These data were likewise used in another study, on T cells of mothers and their children.

This sequence originates from a girl aged 2 to 10 in good health. The sequencing sample was made of blood. The chain combines TRBV7-2 with TRBJ2-5; possibly TRBD1 or TRBD2 for D (5 bases each). With the DNA end fitting TRBJ2-7 better, the J assignment may be wrong. CDR3 residues: CASSLDPGPDAYEQYF. The CDR3 nucleotides are TGTGCCAGCAGCTTGGACCCGGGACCCGACGCCTACGAGCAGTACTTC.